A single TCR beta chain is shown here with its context. Antigen specificity is unknown. This sample is drawn from a study of response to subunit inactivated influenza vaccine. General study results and limits: The authors suggested that few new T cells are recruited per seasonal influenza vaccination.

Germline V CDR1 and CDR2: LGHNA, YSLEER. CDR3 length equals 15 residues. The V end lost 4 bases, the J end lost 7 bases, and 16 bases lay between the germline ends. TCRdb analysed the RT-PCR reads with MiXCR anew, one entry per CDR3 protein. Of over 450,000 distinct CDR3 sequences listed, about an eighth are singletons. The sequence derives from a man in his forties or fifties who received an inactivated influenza vaccine. The specimen comprised PBMCs from blood, sampled about 40 days after vaccination. This chain joins TRBV4-3 and TRBJ1-4, with no clear D. The CDR3 nucleotides read TGCGCCAGCAGCCTCGATATAGGTTGGGTTGAAAAACTGTTTTTT. It is translated as CASSLDIGWVEKLFF.